The 17 T cell receptor beta chains reported below all come from one sample, sequenced in a study of OX40 agonist ivuxolimab in advanced cancers. The protocol was immunoSEQ multiplex PCR, while the TCRdb copy is restricted to in-frame clones and leaves out a portion. The sample lists about 96,000 clones; 90% were seen once. The sample consisted of CD4+ or CD8+ T cells sorted from blood, taken in a trial of the OX40 agonist ivuxolimab. The source is an adult with an advanced solid tumor such as melanoma, head and neck, liver or kidney cancer.

With respect to this clone: Other nucleotide sequences in the sample specify the same CDR3. The genes are TRBV6-5 and TRBJ2-5; D possibly corresponds to TRBD2 (6 bases). Looked up from germline, CDR1 is MNHEY and CDR2 is SVGAGI. V shed 0 bases and J shed 4 bases, with 12 bases lying between them. This CDR3 has 15 amino acids. The DNA for the CDR3 is TGTGCCAGCAGTTACTCTGCCGGACTAACAGAGACCCAGTACTTC. Translated: CASSYSAGLTETQYF.

The rearrangement joins TRBV6-6 to TRBJ2-3; D not certain. Germline CDR1 and CDR2: MNHNY and SVGAGI (reference sequence). The V end lost 5 bases, the J end lost 3 bases, and 6 bases lay between the germline ends. The CDR3 has 12 amino acids. CDR3 in DNA: TGTGCCAGCAGTGGTGGTACAGATACGCAGTATTTT. This encodes CASSGGTDTQYF.

J is TRBJ1-5 and V is TRBV28; D remains unclear. The V end was cut by 7 bases, the J end by 5 bases, with 18 bases between. CDR1 and CDR2 from the germline V gene are MDHEN and SYDVKM. CDR3 length: 15 residues. The CDR3 region has the DNA TGTGCCAGCAAGGGTGGAGGCAGGCCTTATCAGCCCCAGCATTTT. It encodes CASKGGGRPYQPQHF.

Only a few counts were recorded for this clone. This sample also contains other DNA sequences that code for the same CDR3. J is TRBJ2-1 and V is TRBV6-6, with 10 bases that match TRBD2. The CDR3 extends over 14 amino acids. Germline V gene sequence: CDR1 MNHNY, CDR2 SVGAGI (reference sequence). J lost 5 bases, V lost 6 bases, and 4 bases had no gene match. CDR3: CASSRAGGNNEQFF. CDR3 coding DNA: TGTGCCAGCAGCAGAGCGGGAGGGAACAATGAGCAGTTCTTC.

The gene calls are TRBV4-3 and TRBJ2-3; D may be TRBD2 (6 bases). Trimming left V 0 bases short and J 5 bases short, with 21 bases between. Germline loops: CDR1 LGHNA, CDR2 YSLEER. The CDR3 sequence is 18 residues long. CDR3 sequence: CASSQDRASDLWGDTQYF. Here the CDR3 DNA reads TGCGCCAGCAGCCAAGATCGGGCTAGCGACCTTTGGGGAGATACGCAGTATTTT.

This chain connects TRBV4-3 to TRBJ2-1; 7 bases map to TRBD2. The CDR3 covers 16 residues. CDR1 is LGHNA, CDR2 YSLEER, per germline. Germline trimming cut 0 bases from V and 4 bases from J; bases unmatched to any gene: 6. The CDR3 region is CASSQEGLAVYNEQFF. CDR3 nucleotides: TGCGCCAGCAGCCAAGAGGGGCTAGCGGTATACAATGAGCAGTTCTTC.

This chain joins TRBV7-3 and TRBJ2-1; no definite D call. Deletions cut 1 base from V and 5 bases from J, with 9 bases between. Germline V gene sequence: CDR1 SGHTA, CDR2 FQGTGA. The CDR3 is 14 residues long. The DNA of the CDR3 is TGTGCCAGCAGCTTAAACTGGCAGGACAATGAGCAGTTCTTC. Translation gives CASSLNWQDNEQFF. Supplemented by reference TRBV7-3 and TRBJ2-1, the full variable domain reads GAGVSQTPSNKVTEKGKYVELRCDPISGHTALYWYRQSLGQGPEFLIYFQGTGAADDSGLPNDRFFAVRPEGSVSTLKIQRTERGDSAVYLCASSLNWQDNEQFFGPGTRLTVL.

The chain employs TRBV7-3 and TRBJ2-3; D might be TRBD1 (6 bases). This CDR3 comprises 15 residues. The V gene's germline CDR1 is SGHTA and CDR2 FQGTGA. V was pared by 5 bases and J by 9 bases, with 21 bases between. This CDR3 is CASSPTLGGDRTQYF. In DNA, the CDR3 is TGTGCCAGCAGCCCAACCCTTGGGGGTGACAGGACGCAGTATTTT.

This clone was found a few times. CDR3 residues: CSVNMWLAGTYIYEQYF. Written as DNA, the CDR3 is TGCAGCGTCAACATGTGGCTAGCGGGAACGTATATCTACGAGCAGTACTTC. The chain is built from TRBV29-1 and TRBJ2-7; 9 nucleotides align to TRBD2. Germline assignment: CDR1 SQVTM and CDR2 ANQGSEA. J was trimmed by 3 bases and V by 6 bases; bases with no gene match: 18. The CDR3 runs 17 residues.

The chain is built from TRBV4-3 and TRBJ2-2, with 10 positions matching TRBD1. With V trimmed by 0 bases and J by 4 bases, 11 bases remained unmatched. The CDR3 spans 19 residues. Germline V gene sequence: CDR1 LGHNA, CDR2 YSLEER. The CDR3 sequence is CASSQDRQGAMVSTGELFF. CDR3 DNA sequence: TGCGCCAGCAGCCAAGATCGACAGGGGGCGATGGTTAGCACCGGGGAGCTGTTTTTT.

For the CDR3, the DNA is TGTGCCAGTAGTATGGTACCTCTCTACAATGAGCAGTTCTTC. Its protein product is CASSMVPLYNEQFF. The rearrangement joins TRBV19 to TRBJ2-1; no clear D. CDR1 and CDR2 (germline): LNHDA, SQIVND (reference sequence). V was shortened by 3 bases and J by 3 bases, with 9 bases between the two germline ends. The CDR3 is made up of 14 amino acids.

The chain uses TRBV21-1 and TRBJ2-5. TRBV21-1 is labeled a pseudogene. CDR3 length: 13 residues. The CDR3 nucleotides read TGTGCCAGCAGCCAGGGACCCTCCGAGACCCAGTACTTC. Protein: CASSQGPSETQYF.

The chain couples TRBV11-3 to TRBJ2-7; maybe TRBD1 (6 bases). CDR1 is SGHNT, CDR2 YENEEA, per germline. This CDR3 contains 14 residues. The V and J ends lost 1 base and 2 bases respectively, with 9 bases between them. The chain's CDR3 is CASSLVQGPYEQYF. DNA of the CDR3: TGTGCCAGCAGCTTAGTCCAGGGGCCCTACGAGCAGTACTTC.

The V and J genes are TRBV4-2 and TRBJ2-3; D is uncertain. Per germline, CDR1 LGHNA and CDR2 YNFKEQ. The CDR3 length is 13 residues. With 2 bases removed from V and 1 base from J, the gap between germline ends came to 4 bases. CDR3 amino acids: CASSQPGTDTQYF. The CDR3, as DNA: TGTGCCAGCAGCCAACCGGGCACAGATACGCAGTATTTT.

For this clone: Different DNA sequences within this sample yield the same CDR3. This chain joins TRBV30 and TRBJ2-5; TRBD1 agrees at 9 bases. The CDR3 consists of 12 residues. The V segment lost 8 bases and the J segment 5 bases; nucleotides outside the gene matches: 6. CDR1 GTSNPN and CDR2 SVGIG come from the germline V gene (reference sequence). DNA of the CDR3: TGTGCCCGCGGGACAGGGATGGAGACCCAGTACTTC. It specifies CARGTGMETQYF. Drawing the rest from reference TRBV30 and TRBJ2-5, the complete variable domain is SQTIHQWPATLVQPVGSPLSLECTVEGTSNPNLYWYRQAAGRGLQLLFYSVGIGQISSEVPQNLSASRPQDRQFILSSKKLLLSDSGFYLCARGTGMETQYFGPGTRLLVL.

This clone was observed once. The chain couples TRBV5-5 to TRBJ2-7, with a possible D match to TRBD2 (6 bases). V was pared by 2 bases and J by 3 bases, with 12 bases between. Per the germline V gene, CDR1 is SGHKS and CDR2 is YYEKEE (reference sequence). The CDR3 runs to 14 residues. CDR3 in amino acids: CASSFRDSNYEQYF. The CDR3 nucleotides read TGTGCCAGCAGCTTCCGGGACTCTAACTACGAGCAGTACTTC.

The V and J genes are TRBV7-2 and TRBJ2-5; 10 bases are a match to TRBD2. This CDR3 comprises 14 residues. Trimming removed 5 bases from V and 5 bases from J; junction bases left unmatched: 5. CDR1 and CDR2 (germline): SGHTA, FQGNSA. The CDR3 loop is CASSASGSYETQYF. CDR3 nucleotides: TGTGCCAGCAGCGCTAGCGGGAGTTATGAGACCCAGTACTTC.